This is a list of T cell receptor beta chains from one sample in a study of sequential checkpoint blockade in melanoma. Libraries were prepared by immunoSEQ multiplex PCR; TCRdb keeps only in-frame clonotypes and omits some of them. The profile shows roughly 30,000 clones, approximately 86% of them singletons. This specimen consisted of CD8+ T cells sorted from blood (inferred from file names), obtained from a patient given nivolumab and ipilimumab in sequence. The source of these receptors is a human donor with melanoma. The CDR3 runs from the conserved cysteine through the conserved F or W. Fields, in order: CDR3 protein, CDR3 DNA, V gene, J gene, clone size, D gene, CDR3 length. A D gene is named only where the DNA matches it firmly. Expanded clones are given a class, and other clones once, few, many or no size at all.

CASSVAGGRADTQYF	TGTGCCAGCAGCGTAGCCGGCGGGAGGGCGGATACGCAGTATTTT	TRBV9	TRBJ2-3	once	TRBD2	15
CASSTGTGWYEQYF	TGTGCCAGTAGTACCGGGACAGGGTGGTACGAGCAGTACTTC	TRBV19	TRBJ2-7	NA	TRBD1	14
CASSFVGVRETQYF	TGTGCCAGCAGTTTTGTGGGAGTAAGAGAGACCCAGTACTTC	TRBV28	TRBJ2-5	NA	NA	14
CASSHWTDSNQPQHF	TGTGCCAGCAGCCACTGGACAGATAGCAATCAGCCCCAGCATTTT	TRBV7-9	TRBJ1-5	NA	NA	15
CASSSGLADRTQYF	TGTGCCAGCAGTTCGGGACTAGCGGACCGGACCCAGTACTTC	TRBV27	TRBJ2-5	NA	TRBD2	14
CASSQGSGGPYEQYF	TGTGCCAGCAGCCAAGGGTCCGGCGGGCCCTACGAGCAGTACTTC	TRBV11-2	TRBJ2-7	NA	NA	15
CASSISVASGSLYEQYF	TGTGCCAGTAGTATTTCTGTAGCAAGCGGGAGTCTCTACGAGCAGTACTTC	TRBV19	TRBJ2-7	NA	TRBD2	17
CASSEQGARGDSPLHF	TGTGCCAGCAGTGAACAGGGGGCGAGGGGAGATTCACCCCTCCACTTT	TRBV6-1	TRBJ1-6	NA	TRBD1	16
CASREDLAYEQYF	TGTGCCAGCAGGGAGGACTTAGCCTACGAGCAGTACTTC	TRBV27	TRBJ2-7	NA	NA	13
CASRRGGTRVDEQFF	TGTGCCAGCAGAAGGGGCGGGACTAGGGTAGATGAGCAGTTCTTC	TRBV7-2	TRBJ2-1	NA	TRBD2	15
CASSSRGSFNEKLFF	TGTGCCAGCAGCTCCAGGGGGTCCTTTAATGAAAAACTGTTTTTT	TRBV11-2	TRBJ1-4	NA	TRBD1	15
CASRPDSGRAKNIQYF	TGTGCCAGCAGGCCCGATAGCGGGAGGGCCAAAAACATTCAGTACTTC	TRBV27	TRBJ2-4	NA	TRBD2	16
CASSLWDRAYEQYF	TGTGCCAGCAGCTTATGGGACAGGGCCTACGAGCAGTACTTC	TRBV7-9	TRBJ2-7	NA	TRBD1	14
CASSPSRLNEKLFF	TGCGCCAGCAGCCCCTCGAGGCTTAATGAAAAACTGTTTTTT	TRBV4-3	TRBJ1-4	few	NA	14
CAGTGPSGANVLTF	TGTGCCGGAACAGGTCCCTCTGGGGCCAACGTCCTGACTTTC	TRBV7-2	TRBJ2-6	NA	NA	14
CASSSSGNLYNEQFF	TGTGCCAGTAGTTCTAGCGGAAACCTCTACAATGAGCAGTTCTTC	TRBV19	TRBJ2-1	NA	TRBD2	15
CASRPSHRGGTEAFF	TGTGCCAGTAGACCATCTCACAGGGGGGGCACTGAAGCTTTCTTT	TRBV19	TRBJ1-1	NA	TRBD1	15
CASSPRQGSSPLHF	TGTGCCAGCAGTCCACGGCAGGGAAGTTCACCCCTCCACTTT	TRBV27	TRBJ1-6	NA	NA	14
CASSSATGTQPQHF	TGTGCCAGCAGCTCTGCGACAGGGACTCAGCCCCAGCATTTT	TRBV7-9	TRBJ1-5	NA	TRBD1	14
CASSQVVTGRTEAFF	TGCGCCAGCAGCCAAGTAGTGACAGGGCGAACTGAAGCTTTCTTT	TRBV4-1	TRBJ1-1	once	TRBD1	15
CASSQLSGVEAFF	TGCGCCAGCAGCCAATTATCAGGGGTTGAGGCTTTCTTT	TRBV4-1	TRBJ1-1	NA	NA	13
CASSSTGYEQYF	TGTGCCAGCAGCTCTACCGGCTACGAGCAGTACTTC	TRBV13	TRBJ2-7	once	NA	12
CASSQDPGLAGGISYNEQFF	TGTGCCAGCAGCCAAGATCCGGGACTAGCGGGAGGCATCTCCTACAATGAGCAGTTCTTC	TRBV4-2	TRBJ2-1	NA	TRBD2	20
CASSLLRRQGGYEAFF	TGTGCCAGCAGCCTTTTACGACGACAGGGGGGATATGAAGCTTTCTTT	TRBV7-3	TRBJ1-1	NA	TRBD1	16
CSVDGGVNTGELFF	TGCAGCGTTGACGGGGGGGTTAACACCGGGGAGCTGTTTTTT	TRBV29-1	TRBJ2-2	NA	TRBD2	14
CASSLAGALYEQYF	TGTGCCAGCAGCTTAGCGGGAGCTCTTTACGAGCAGTACTTC	TRBV7-6	TRBJ2-7	NA	NA	14
CASSQEWAGERPSVTQYF	TGTGCCAGCAGCCAAGAATGGGCAGGGGAGCGTCCCAGTGTTACCCAGTACTTC	TRBV14	TRBJ2-5	NA	NA	18
CASSLAGVNDIQYF	TGCGCCAGCAGCTTGGCAGGGGTCAACGACATTCAGTACTTC	TRBV5-1	TRBJ2-4	once	NA	14
CASSSQGAYEQYF	TGTGCCAGCAGTTCACAGGGGGCTTACGAGCAGTACTTC	TRBV27	TRBJ2-7	NA	TRBD1	13